One sample yielded the 20 T cell receptor beta chains listed below, sequenced in a study of blood T cell repertoires in COVID-19. This table comes from immunoSEQ multiplex PCR, and its TCRdb copy is limited to in-frame clones, with some not included. The sample has under 200,000 clones, around 83% seen once; the top ten hold 5% to 6%. Sequenced input: peripheral blood. The receptors stem from a woman aged 50 to 60 with COVID-19, enrolled during active disease.

V is TRBV27 and J is TRBJ1-2, with a tentative D call TRBD1 (5 bases). Germline V gene lookup returns CDR1 MNHEY and CDR2 SMNVEV (reference sequence). V was shortened by 5 bases and J by 0 bases, with 16 bases between the two germline ends. The CDR3 is made up of 16 amino acids. The DNA of the CDR3 is TGTGCCAGCAGTCGCCGGGGACTGGCTCCTAACTATGGCTACACCTTC. It codes for CASSRRGLAPNYGYTF.

This clone is a singleton in its sample. This chain joins TRBV19 and TRBJ2-2, with D possibly being TRBD2 (6 bases). The germline V gene encodes CDR1 LNHDA and CDR2 SQIVND (reference sequence). The length of the CDR3 is 16 residues. V lost 3 bases and J 1 base, leaving 12 bases between the germline ends. CDR3 protein: CASSIGGRGNTGELFF. DNA for the CDR3: TGTGCCAGTAGTATCGGTGGGCGGGGGAACACCGGGGAGCTGTTTTTT.

This chain links TRBV4-2 with TRBJ2-7, with TRBD2 identical over 12 bases. Germline-derived CDR1 and CDR2 are LGHNA and YNFKEQ. The CDR3 runs to 19 residues. V shed 1 base, J shed 2 bases, and the junction held 12 bases outside the gene matches. CDR3 protein: CASSQAGTSGPGGTYEQYF. The DNA for the CDR3 is TGTGCCAGCAGCCAAGCAGGGACTAGCGGGCCCGGGGGAACCTACGAGCAGTACTTC.

This clone has just one count. The V gene is TRBV6-2 or TRBV6-3, the J gene TRBJ2-7; D is uncertain. Trimming removed 2 bases at V and 4 bases at J, with 12 bases between. The germline V gene has CDR1 MNHEY and CDR2 SVGEGT. This CDR3 has 14 residues. CDR3 sequence reads: CASSYISEKYEQYF. The CDR3 DNA follows: TGTGCCAGCAGTTACATTTCGGAGAAATACGAGCAGTACTTC.

The gene calls are TRBV7-9 and TRBJ1-5; D might be TRBD1 (5 bases). Trimming took 3 bases from V and 6 from J, leaving 12 bases between them. The CDR3 sequence is 14 residues long. Germline assignment: CDR1 SEHNR and CDR2 FQNEAQ (reference sequence). CDR3 protein: CASSLGGVGQPQHF. For the CDR3, the DNA is TGTGCCAGCAGCTTGGGAGGGGTGGGTCAGCCCCAGCATTTT.

The V call is TRBV5-5, the J call TRBJ2-3; D may be TRBD1 (6 bases). Between the trimmed V and J ends, which lost 2 bases and 6 bases, there was a span of 13 bases. Germline CDR1 and CDR2: SGHKS and YYEKEE (reference sequence). The CDR3 loop spans 14 amino acids. This CDR3 reads CASSFGTLRDTQYF. DNA of the CDR3: TGTGCCAGCAGCTTTGGGACACTGAGGGATACGCAGTATTTT.

This chain joins TRBV3-1 (or the pseudogene TRBV3-2) and TRBJ1-6, with D perhaps matching TRBD1 (5 bases). Germline CDR1 and CDR2: LGHDT and YNNKEL (reference sequence). V was clipped by 1 base and J by 9 bases, with 7 bases between them. This CDR3 spans 13 amino acids. The DNA of the CDR3 is TGTGCCAGCAGCCAAGGGGGGGGTTCACCCCTCCACTTT. Translation: CASSQGGGSPLHF.

V gene TRBV6-2 or TRBV6-3 combines with J gene TRBJ1-5; D is undetermined. Per germline, CDR1 MNHEY and CDR2 SVGEGT. Trimming pared 0 bases from V and 2 bases from J, leaving 8 bases between. There are 15 residues in the CDR3. The CDR3 DNA reads as TGTGCCAGCAGTTACTCCGGGGTTGGCAATCAGCCCCAGCATTTT. This codes for CASSYSGVGNQPQHF.

This CDR3 is CASSHRGTVQETQYF. In nucleotides, the CDR3 is TGTGCCAGCAGTCATCGCGGGACAGTCCAAGAGACCCAGTACTTC. J is TRBJ2-5 and V is TRBV28; D might be TRBD1 (7 bases). The CDR3 totals 15 residues. CDR1 is MDHEN and CDR2 is SYDVKM in the germline V gene. The V and J ends lost 5 bases and 1 base respectively, with 14 bases between them.

J is TRBJ1-1 and V is TRBV7-6, with 7 bases that match TRBD1. CDR3 length: 15 amino acids. CDR1 is SGHVS, CDR2 FNYEAQ, per germline. After removal of 5 bases from V and 1 base from J, the junction contained 7 bases not matched to a gene. The CDR3 bases are TGTGCCAGCAGCCTTCAGACAGGGACGAACACTGAAGCTTTCTTT. Translation gives CASSLQTGTNTEAFF.

J is TRBJ2-1 and V is TRBV5-1, with 10 bases lining up with TRBD2. The ends lost 0 bases at V and 0 bases at J; junction bases unmatched: 6. Germline V gives CDR1 SGHRS, CDR2 YFSETQ. The CDR3 is 18 amino acids. CDR3 sequence (DNA): TGCGCCAGCAGCTTGGCGGCTAGCGGGGGTTACTCCTACAATGAGCAGTTCTTC. This codes for CASSLAASGGYSYNEQFF.

The rearrangement joins TRBV5-6 to TRBJ2-2; TRBD1 aligns across 7 bases. Per germline, CDR1 SGHDT and CDR2 YYEEEE. Trimming took 4 bases from V and 0 from J; bases not matched to a gene: 6. This CDR3 spans 16 amino acids. CDR3: CASSKPGTANTGELFF. CDR3 nucleotide sequence: TGTGCCAGCAGCAAACCCGGGACAGCGAACACCGGGGAGCTGTTTTTT. Combining the CDR3 with reference TRBV5-6 and TRBJ2-2 gives the whole variable domain DAGVTQSPTHLIKTRGQQVTLRCSPKSGHDTVSWYQQALGQGPQFIFQYYEEEERQRGNFPDRFSGHQFPNYSSELNVNALLLGDSALYLCASSKPGTANTGELFFGEGSRLTVL.

V is TRBV19 and J is TRBJ1-5, with a tentative D call TRBD1 (6 bases). The CDR3 extends over 13 amino acids. V dropped 7 bases and J dropped 1 base, with 8 bases sitting between them. Germline lookup yields CDR1 LNHDA and CDR2 SQIVND (reference sequence). The CDR3 DNA is TGTGCCAGTAACCAGGGGAGCAATCAGCCCCAGCATTTT. This encodes CASNQGSNQPQHF. Filled out from reference TRBV19 and TRBJ1-5, the complete variable domain reads DGGITQSPKYLFRKEGQNVTLSCEQNLNHDAMYWYRQDPGQGLRLIYYSQIVNDFQKGDIAEGYSVSREKKESFPLTVTSAQKNPTAFYLCASNQGSNQPQHFGDGTRLSIL.

The chain uses TRBV5-1 and TRBJ2-1; D is unclear. The V gene lost 4 bases and the J gene lost 5 bases, with 7 bases spanning the gap. Germline V lookup: CDR1 SGHRS, CDR2 YFSETQ. This CDR3 contains 12 residues. This chain's CDR3 is CASSRVNNEQFF. The CDR3 DNA reads TGCGCCAGCAGCCGGGTGAACAATGAGCAGTTCTTC.

The J gene is TRBJ2-5, the V gene TRBV27; no firm D call. The V end lost 3 bases, the J end lost 5 bases, and 13 bases lay between the germline ends. The germline V gene has CDR1 MNHEY and CDR2 SMNVEV (reference sequence). This CDR3 spans 14 amino acids. The DNA for the CDR3 is TGTGCCAGCAGTTTCCCCCCCTCTAGTGAGACCCAGTACTTC. It is translated as CASSFPPSSETQYF.

This chain connects TRBV7-9 to TRBJ1-6; the D is unclear. With 6 bases removed from V and 14 bases from J, the gap between germline ends came to 14 bases. Germline V CDR1 and CDR2: SEHNR, FQNEAQ (reference sequence). The CDR3 extends over 12 amino acids. The DNA for the CDR3 is TGTGCCAGCAGTCAGACGACTTCCACCCTCCACTTT. It is translated as CASSQTTSTLHF.

The chain recombines TRBV6-4 with TRBJ2-2, with D possibly being TRBD2 (6 bases). V was shortened by 8 bases and J by 2 bases, with 12 bases between the two germline ends. CDR3 length equals 14 residues. Germline CDR1 reads MRHNA; CDR2 reads SNTAGT. CDR3 nucleotide sequence: TGTGCCAGCTCCCAGGAGGGAAACACCGGGGAGCTGTTTTTT. Translated: CASSQEGNTGELFF.

In its sample, this clone was seen a few times. The chain employs TRBV7-2 and TRBJ1-5, with 9 bases aligning to TRBD1. V dropped 5 bases and J dropped 2; count of bases not matched to a gene: 4. CDR1 is SGHTA and CDR2 is FQGNSA in the germline V gene. The CDR3 is made up of 15 amino acids. CDR3 in amino acids: CASSPRTGGNQPQHF. Here the CDR3 DNA reads TGTGCCAGCAGCCCAAGGACAGGGGGCAATCAGCCCCAGCATTTT.

This chain uses TRBV29-1 with TRBJ2-2; perhaps TRBD1 as D (5 bases). Deletions cut 0 bases from V and 2 bases from J, with 13 bases between. CDR3 length equals 16 residues. CDR1 and CDR2 from the germline V gene are SQVTM and ANQGSEA. The CDR3, as DNA: TGCAGCGTTGAAGACGAAACAGGAATTAACACCGGGGAGCTGTTTTTT. Protein sequence: CSVEDETGINTGELFF.

The chain joins TRBV5-4 to TRBJ1-2, with TRBD1 as a possible D gene (5 bases). Per germline, CDR1 SGHNT and CDR2 YYREEE (reference sequence). CDR3 length: 15 amino acids. The ends were cut back, 5 bases at V and 6 bases at J, with 20 bases in the middle. The CDR3 DNA is TGTGCCAGCAGTCCCGGGGGGGAGGGAGTTCATGGCTACACCTTC. This encodes CASSPGGEGVHGYTF. Looking up the rest from reference TRBV5-4 and TRBJ1-2 gives the full variable domain: ETGVTQSPTHLIKTRGQQVTLRCSSQSGHNTVSWYQQALGQGPQFIFQYYREEENGRGNFPPRFSGLQFPNYSSELNVNALELDDSALYLCASSPGGEGVHGYTFGSGTRLTVV.